The TCR beta chain described here comes from a study of blood T cell repertoires in COVID-19. About the research overall: PBMCs, B-cell-depleted T cells, or T cells were the source of the cDNA or gDNA that made up the material.

The CDR3 is 14 residues long. Between the trimmed V and J ends, which lost 4 bases and 1 base, there was a span of 10 bases. The germline CDR1 and CDR2 sequences are SNHLY and FYNNEI. Under the authors' procedure: Counts of nucleated cells, estimated from reference gene primer amplification, were obtained. The data were produced by immunoSEQ multiplex PCR, yet TCRdb's version contains in-frame clones alone and is incomplete. The DNA gave D and trimming, while V, J and clone size come from that table. The repertoire holds fewer than 650,000 clones, with roughly 89% as singletons. During active infection, Seattle patients enrolled and were then monitored through disease.

This chain joins TRBV2 and TRBJ2-5; maybe TRBD2 (6 bases). The receptor was isolated from a woman aged 45-65 years with COVID-19, enrolled during active disease. The sample was peripheral blood. The CDR3 DNA reads TGTGCCAGCAGTGTGGAGGGGAGCCAAGAGACCCAGTACTTC. This encodes CASSVEGSQETQYF.